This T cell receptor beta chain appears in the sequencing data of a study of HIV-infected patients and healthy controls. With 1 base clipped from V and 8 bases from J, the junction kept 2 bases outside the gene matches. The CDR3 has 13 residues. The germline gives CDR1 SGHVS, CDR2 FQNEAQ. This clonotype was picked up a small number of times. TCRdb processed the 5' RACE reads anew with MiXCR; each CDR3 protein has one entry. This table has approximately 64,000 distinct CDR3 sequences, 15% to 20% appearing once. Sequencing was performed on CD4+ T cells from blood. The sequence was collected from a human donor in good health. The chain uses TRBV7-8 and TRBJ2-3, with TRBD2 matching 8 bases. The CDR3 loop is CASSLGAGGTQYF. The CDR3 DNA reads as TGTGCCAGCAGCTTAGGGGCGGGAGGTACGCAGTATTTT.